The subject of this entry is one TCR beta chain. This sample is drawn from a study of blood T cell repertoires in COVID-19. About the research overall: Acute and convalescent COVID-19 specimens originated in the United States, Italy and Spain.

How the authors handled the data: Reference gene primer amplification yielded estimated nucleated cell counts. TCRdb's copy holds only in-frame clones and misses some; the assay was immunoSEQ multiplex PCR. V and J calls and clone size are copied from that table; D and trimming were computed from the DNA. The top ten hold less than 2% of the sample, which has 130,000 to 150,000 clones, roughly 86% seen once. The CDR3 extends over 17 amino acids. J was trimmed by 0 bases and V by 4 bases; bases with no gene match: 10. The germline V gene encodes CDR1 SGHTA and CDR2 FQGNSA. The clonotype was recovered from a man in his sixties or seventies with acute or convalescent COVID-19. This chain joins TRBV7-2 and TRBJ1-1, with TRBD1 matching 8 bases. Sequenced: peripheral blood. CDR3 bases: TGTGCCAGCAGCTCCCCCCCCAGGGGGCCCATGAACACTGAAGCTTTCTTT. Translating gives CASSSPPRGPMNTEAFF.